The rows below give T cell receptor beta chains drawn from one sample of a study of T cells after yellow fever vaccination. From the 5' RACE reads, TCRdb called clonotypes with MiXCR, one entry per CDR3 protein. The table includes around 63,000 distinct CDR3 sequences, about 7.8% detected once. Sequencing was performed on CD8+ T cells sorted from PBMCs, taken 15 days after the yellow fever booster vaccination. Every receptor here comes from a man aged 25-40 years who received the YFV17D yellow fever vaccine. CDR3s include the opening cysteine and the closing phenylalanine or tryptophan. Each record gives: J gene, D gene, clone size, V gene, CDR3 protein, CDR3 DNA. The D gene is left open where the match is weak. Clone size, where shown, is once, few, many, or a class for clones that have expanded.

TRBJ2-5 | NA | many | TRBV6-2/TRBV6-3 | CASSYSLGGTQYF | TGTGCCAGCAGTTACTCCTTAGGAGGGACCCAGTACTTC
TRBJ2-3 | NA | many | TRBV7-9 | CASSTPTGRDTQYF | TGTGCCAGCAGCACCCCCACAGGGAGGGATACGCAGTATTTT
TRBJ2-7 | NA | many | TRBV6-5 | CASSYRRSYEQYF | TGTGCCAGCAGTTATCGCAGGAGCTACGAGCAGTACTTC
TRBJ2-2 | NA | many | TRBV29-1 | CSVARGTTPSTGELFF | TGCAGCGTCGCGCGCGGGACGACTCCGAGCACCGGGGAGCTGTTTTTT
TRBJ2-7 | TRBD1 | many | TRBV5-5 | CASSGQGAGEQYF | TGTGCCAGCAGCGGACAGGGGGCTGGCGAGCAGTACTTC
TRBJ2-6 | TRBD2 | many | TRBV18 | CASSPGLAGSSGANVLTF | TGTGCCAGCTCACCGGGACTAGCGGGCTCCTCTGGGGCCAACGTCCTGACTTTC
TRBJ2-7 | NA | many | TRBV4-2 | CASSQERGTHYEQYF | TGTGCCAGCAGCCAAGAACGGGGGACACACTACGAGCAGTACTTC
TRBJ2-1 | TRBD2 | many | TRBV7-9 | CASTTTLLADSEQFF | TGTGCCAGCACCACCACATTGCTAGCGGACTCTGAGCAGTTCTTC
TRBJ2-1 | TRBD2 | many | TRBV4-2 | CASSQDRLAGDGEQFF | TGTGCCAGCAGCCAAGATCGGCTAGCGGGAGATGGTGAGCAGTTCTTC
TRBJ2-2 | TRBD1 | few | TRBV30 | CAWTGGTGELFF | TGTGCCTGGACAGGGGGCACCGGGGAGCTGTTTTTT
TRBJ2-5 | NA | few | TRBV7-2 | CASSWDWTQYF | TGTGCCAGCAGCTGGGACTGGACCCAGTACTTC
TRBJ2-7 | NA | NA | TRBV3-1 | CASSQDWRAREMLYF | TGTGCCAGCAGCCAAGATTGGAGGGCCCGGGAAATGCTGTACTTC
TRBJ2-3 | NA | many | TRBV18 | CASSSRLDGTDTQYF | TGTGCCAGCTCATCCAGACTAGATGGGACGGATACGCAGTATTTT
TRBJ2-1 | NA | many | TRBV20-1 | CSANDLTASYNEQFF | TGCAGTGCTAATGACCTGACCGCCTCCTACAATGAGCAGTTCTTC
TRBJ1-2 | TRBD1 | many | TRBV23-1 | CASSQSGTGDGYTF | TGCGCCAGCAGTCAATCCGGGACAGGGGATGGCTACACCTTC
TRBJ2-7 | TRBD1 | many | TRBV2 | CASSGTGKDPYEQYF | TGTGCCAGCAGTGGGACAGGGAAAGATCCCTACGAGCAGTACTTC
TRBJ2-7 | TRBD1 | many | TRBV5-1 | CASRRQGENNEQYF | TGCGCCAGCAGGAGGCAGGGGGAGAACAACGAGCAGTACTTC
TRBJ1-1 | NA | many | TRBV12-3/TRBV12-4 | CASSPETYTEAFF | TGTGCCAGCAGTCCCGAGACCTACACTGAAGCTTTCTTT